This entry lists 19 T cell receptor beta chains sequenced from one sample in a study of monozygotic twins with inflammatory bowel disease. Reprocessing the 5' RACE reads, TCRdb reports a single entry for every CDR3 protein and omits DNA. The specimen's table records 200,000 to 250,000 distinct CDR3 sequences. Input material: blood. The receptors were sampled from a human donor with ulcerative colitis or Crohn's disease, or a healthy co-twin of an affected twin (not recorded which).

V and J are TRBV10-3 and TRBJ1-5. Per the germline V gene, CDR1 is ENHRY and CDR2 is SYGVKD. This CDR3 is built from 12 residues. Here the CDR3 reads CAISGGNQPQHF.

The chain carries TRBV9 and TRBJ1-6. The germline gives CDR1 SGDLS, CDR2 YYNGEE. The CDR3 consists of 15 residues. CDR3 in amino acids: CASSVGTLRNSPLHF.

J is TRBJ2-5 and V is TRBV29-1. CDR3 length equals 12 residues. Looked up from germline, CDR1 is SQVTM and CDR2 is ANQGSEA. The CDR3 here is CSVTLSAETQYF.

V is TRBV10-2 and J is TRBJ2-2. The length of the CDR3 is 11 residues. Looked up from germline, CDR1 is WSHSY and CDR2 is SAAADI. The CDR3 region is CASSEGLGLFF.

The rearrangement links TRBV15 to TRBJ2-5. The CDR3 contains 14 residues. Germline V gene data show CDR1 as LNHNV and CDR2 as YYDKDF (reference sequence). The CDR3: CATSRVGPQETQYF.

CDR3 sequence: CASSQDQGRVESPLHF. This chain links TRBV3-1 with TRBJ1-6. From germline, CDR1 is LGHDT and CDR2 YNNKEL (reference sequence). This CDR3 comprises 16 residues.

J is TRBJ2-7 and V is TRBV7-2. The CDR3 loop spans 12 amino acids. CDR1 is SGHTA, CDR2 FQGNSA, per germline. The CDR3 sequence: CASSIISYEQYF. Together with reference TRBV7-2 and TRBJ2-7, the CDR3 gives the full variable domain: GAGVSQSPSNKVTEKGKDVELRCDPISGHTALYWYRQSLGQGLEFLIYFQGNSAPDKSGLPSDRFSAERTGGSVSTLTIQRTQQEDSAVYLCASSIISYEQYFGPGTRLTVT.

This chain joins TRBV10-3 and TRBJ2-2; the D call from TCRdb, TRBD2, cannot be confirmed without DNA. Germline-derived CDR1 and CDR2 are ENHRY and SYGVKD. The CDR3 is made up of 15 amino acids. The CDR3 is CAINAQESRTGELFF.

The gene calls are TRBV30 and TRBJ1-4. Germline CDR1 reads GTSNPN; CDR2 reads SVGIG (reference sequence). The CDR3 extends over 12 amino acids. CDR3 protein: CASSLGSEKLFF. Supplemented by reference TRBV30 and TRBJ1-4, the full variable domain reads SQTIHQWPATLVQPVGSPLSLECTVEGTSNPNLYWYRQAAGRGLQLLFYSVGIGQISSEVPQNLSASRPQDRQFILSSKKLLLSDSGFYLCASSLGSEKLFFGSGTQLSVL.

CDR3 in amino acids: CASSLVVGELFF. The chain carries TRBV7-9 and TRBJ2-2. This CDR3 region has 12 residues. Looked up from germline, CDR1 is SEHNR and CDR2 is FQNEAQ (reference sequence). The full variable domain, with the rest looked up from reference TRBV7-9 and TRBJ2-2, is DTGVSQNPRHKITKRGQNVTFRCDPISEHNRLYWYRQTLGQGPEFLTYFQNEAQLEKSRLLSDRFSAERPKGSFSTLEIQRTEQGDSAMYLCASSLVVGELFFGEGSRLTVL.

This chain links TRBV30 with TRBJ2-2. Per the germline V gene, CDR1 is GTSNPN and CDR2 is SVGIG (reference sequence). The CDR3 totals 12 residues. CDR3 region: CAWSPDTGELFF.

This chain connects TRBV5-1 to TRBJ2-1; the TCRdb call, TRBD1, lacks DNA for checking. The length of the CDR3 is 14 residues. In germline, CDR1 is SGHRS, CDR2 YFSETQ. CDR3 sequence reads: CASNWGTGGNEQFF.

The chain has TRBV29-1 and TRBJ2-7. Germline-derived CDR1 and CDR2 are SQVTM and ANQGSEA. There are 12 residues in the CDR3. The CDR3 here is CSVNTVSYEQYF.

This chain uses TRBV20-1 with TRBJ1-5; TCRdb reports TRBD1, a call that lacks DNA to check it against. Looked up from germline, CDR1 is DFQATT and CDR2 is SNEGSKA (reference sequence). This CDR3 has 15 residues. CDR3 region: CSARDGRGMGQPQHF.

The chain combines TRBV5-1 with TRBJ2-1. Germline V gene lookup returns CDR1 SGHRS and CDR2 YFSETQ. The CDR3 is 13 amino acids. The CDR3 loop is CASSLLGHDEQFF.

This chain links TRBV5-1 with TRBJ2-1; TCRdb's assignment of TRBD2 cannot be checked, as there is no DNA. This CDR3 has 16 amino acids. Germline CDR1 SGHRS, CDR2 YFSETQ. This CDR3 is CASSLVATRGFNEQFF.

The chain employs TRBV5-5 and TRBJ2-1; with no DNA, the TCRdb D assignment of TRBD1 cannot be verified. The CDR3 consists of 16 residues. Germline V gene sequence: CDR1 SGHKS, CDR2 YYEKEE (reference sequence). CDR3 loop: CASSQRAGTPGNEQFF.

The V and J genes are TRBV9 and TRBJ2-7; TCRdb proposes TRBD2, but this gene call is untestable without DNA. The CDR3 runs to 12 residues. Germline CDR1 reads SGDLS; CDR2 reads YYNGEE. The CDR3 sequence is CASSVGGGEQYF.

The CDR3 loop is CAISAGVNIQYF. The chain is built from TRBV10-3 and TRBJ2-4; as DNA is missing, the TRBD1 call by TCRdb cannot be tested. There are 12 residues in the CDR3. Germline V gene sequence: CDR1 ENHRY, CDR2 SYGVKD.